This TCR beta chain was profiled in a study of blood T cell repertoires in COVID-19. Across the whole study: Acute and convalescent COVID-19 specimens originated in the United States, Italy and Spain. T cells, B-cell-depleted T cells, or PBMCs provided the cDNA or gDNA that served as material.

As originally analysed: Reference gene primer amplification gave estimated nucleated cell counts. Produced via immunoSEQ multiplex PCR; TCRdb's table is partial and in-frame only. For V, J and clone size, that table is used; D and trimming come from the DNA. The sample shows fewer than 85,000 clones, about four fifths of them seen only once. The CDR3 consists of 13 residues. CDR1 is LNHDA and CDR2 is SQIVND in the germline V gene (reference sequence). The ends lost 6 bases at V and 3 bases at J; junction bases unmatched: 2. This clone occurred once. The chain links TRBV19 to TRBJ2-7; 10 bases are a match to TRBD1. Material: peripheral blood. The TCR originated in a woman aged 55-70 years with acute or convalescent COVID-19. The DNA for the CDR3 is TGTGCCAGTAGCCGGGACAGGGGCTACGAGCAGTACTTC. Translation gives CASSRDRGYEQYF. Together with reference TRBV19 and TRBJ2-7, the CDR3 gives the full variable domain: DGGITQSPKYLFRKEGQNVTLSCEQNLNHDAMYWYRQDPGQGLRLIYYSQIVNDFQKGDIAEGYSVSREKKESFPLTVTSAQKNPTAFYLCASSRDRGYEQYFGPGTRLTVT.